The clone carrying this T cell receptor beta chain was seen only a few times. Its target is unknown. The PCR used 60 Vbeta and 13 Jbeta primers. Sequenced by immunoSEQ multiplex PCR; TCRdb stores in-frame clones only, minus some. The data hold approximately 110,000 clones, with around 70% observed a single time. This sample stems from a study of cytomegalovirus exposure and HLA in healthy donors. Overall study results and limits: Some V segments (TRBV6-2 and TRBV6-3 among them) were excluded as indistinguishable. TCR beta chain V- and J-gene trimming was linked, in a later analysis, to a missense variant in DCLRE1C.

CDR3 length equals 16 residues. Trimming removed 5 bases at V and 0 bases at J, with 14 bases between. Germline V gene sequence: CDR1 MNHEY, CDR2 SMNVEV (reference sequence). This receptor was taken from a man aged 25 to 45 in good health and CMV-seronegative. The V call is TRBV27, the J call TRBJ1-5, with D tentatively TRBD1 (5 bases). The sequenced sample was PBMCs. The CDR3 is CASSPIRQISNQPQHF. CDR3 DNA: TGTGCCAGCAGTCCTATTCGACAGATTAGCAATCAGCCCCAGCATTTT.